The clone carrying this T cell receptor beta chain was counted only a few times. What it recognizes is unknown. From germline, CDR1 is MGHRA and CDR2 YSYEKL. The CDR3 sequence is 18 residues long. With 1 base clipped from V and 8 bases from J, the junction kept 15 bases outside the gene matches. A J-beta primer mix and a sample-barcoded 5' primer were used in a second PCR of roughly 7 to 12 cycles. TCRdb reprocessed the 5' RACE reads via MiXCR and lists one record per CDR3 protein. The data contain 650,000 or so distinct CDR3 sequences, around 50% of them seen just once; the ten biggest clones take up less than 15%. The data belong to a study of blood T cells in healthy people across ages. The study, taken as a whole, reports: Whereas aged donors had fewer naive CD4+ cells, long-lived donors had more of them and higher diversity. Observed TCR beta diversity showed a strong correlation with the percentage of naive T cells as measured by flow cytometry.

The receptor was isolated from an elderly woman in good health. Input material: blood. The rearrangement joins TRBV4-1 to TRBJ2-3; TRBD2 aligns across 10 bases. DNA for the CDR3: TGCGCCAGCAGCCAAGGGGTTTTCCCAGCGGGGGGGCCAGGTACGCAGTATTTT. As protein: CASSQGVFPAGGPGTQYF.